Detailed here is one T cell receptor (beta chain). This sample was included in a study of T cells in Graves' hyperthyroidism and ophthalmopathy. It was RNA transcripts that yielded the amplified TCR beta CDR3 regions. The HTBI set primed first-round TCR CDR3 RT-PCR. MiXCR was run by TCRdb on the multiplex PCR reads, yielding one entry per CDR3 protein. The sample lists about 690,000 distinct CDR3 sequences, 15% to 20% occurring once. This CDR3 region has 15 residues. CDR1 is DFQATT, CDR2 SNEGSKA, per germline (reference sequence). Trimming took 5 bases from V and 0 from J, leaving 16 bases between them.

The origin of this receptor is a man over 45 with Graves' hyperthyroidism. The chain uses TRBV20-1 and TRBJ1-2; D gene unclear. Material: blood. CDR3 amino acids: CSAERPGPTNYGYTF. As DNA, the CDR3 is TGCAGTGCTGAACGACCCGGTCCCACTAACTATGGCTACACCTTC.